Listed here is a single TCR beta chain. This clonotype occurred a few times. The antigen it recognizes is unknown. Nothing much larger sits one base from this clone, and base qualities are not available. The data were obtained in a study of HIV-infected patients and healthy controls (dated by TCRdb to the mid-2010s). Some background on the complete study: Although they stayed below normal ranges, CD4 counts in about 90% of the 16 patients rose modestly but significantly after three months of therapy. CD8 counts did not change consistently during early therapy, while the CD4:CD8 ratio increased slightly. Viral load became undetectable in about 70% of the 16 patients by the second bleed and in all patients after a further year of therapy. Patients exhibited no overall T-cell lymphocytopenia, and total CDR3 counts per chain were not significantly different from those of controls. The study tested whether deep TCR repertoire sequencing of HIV patients' small blood samples could capture immune perturbation and reconstitution. The paper's findings and limits, for the study overall: HIV-infected repertoires had significantly higher mean Gini indices than controls, possibly reflecting oligoclonality. Only sixteen HIV-infected individuals were processed, which the authors considered a major limit on how widely the findings apply. The observed differences in diversity were not explained by the slight differences in age and sex profiles between the study cohorts. Comparisons were complicated by unequal numbers of distinct sequences between patients and controls, and rare events from HIV-infected data were overweighted by size-matching. Healthy control repertoires showed roughly threefold more distinct CDR3s and higher Shannon diversity than untreated HIV+ repertoires. MAIT cell alpha-chain CDR3s were present at high frequency in healthy controls but severely depleted in HIV+ repertoires. Sequencing depth was restricted by the use of whole blood, which also prevented the dynamics of distinct T-cell subpopulations from being separated. More CDR3s were shared between individuals among healthy controls than among HIV+ patients, as measured by Jaccard index and by the count of highly shared sequences. Alpha-beta chain pairing was not determined in the samples. The apparent post-therapy recovery of the Gini index in HIV-infected patients was not reproduced in size-matched repertoire data. HIV-associated CDR3s exhibited a significant reduction in frequency during therapy, whereas CMV-associated CDR3s exhibited no significant change, although the majority increased in frequency. Significantly different mean usage between HIV-infected patients and controls was observed for eight alpha and eight beta V genes. HLA typing of donors was not performed in the study.

Whole blood was used without cell fractionation, so all unsorted peripheral T cells were reflected in the repertoire. For RNA extraction, an approximately 2.5 ml sample of peripheral blood was drawn into Tempus tubes. The first sixteen eligible patients were processed from the enrolled HIV-infected adults, who had not yet received antiretroviral therapy and were about to begin treatment. Enrollment excluded patients who had febrile or AIDS-related illness, tumors, hepatitis B or C coinfection, immunomodulatory therapy, recent vaccination or treatment interruptions. Residual genomic DNA was removed with the TURBO-DNase kit and globin mRNA was depleted with GLOBINclear. The study collected pretreatment blood from HIV-infected patients just before antiretroviral therapy was started. Using SuperScript III with primers targeting the alpha and beta constant regions, around 500 ng of RNA was reverse transcribed. Alpha and beta chain libraries were generated separately via chain-specific third strand synthesis with multiplexing indices. The protocol used a single primer pair to amplify all rearrangements within a chain, which avoided primer bias, and attached molecular barcodes to each cDNA molecule. The SP2 sequencing primer site and a random hexamer were carried on a 5' RACE adapter, to which purified cDNA was joined by T4 RNA Ligase 1. Second strand synthesis was primed from the SP2 site with Phusion polymerase, using slow temperature ramps to favor optimal annealing. Joined together, two random hexamer sequences that had both been added before amplification formed the 12-nucleotide barcode of each molecule. An amplification PCR of about 20 cycles with P5s and P7 primers came after a short first PCR that had added P5 and P7 adapter elements plus a second index. Libraries received around 29 PCR cycles in total, were quantified on a Qubit, sized on a Bioanalyzer, and diluted to 3.5 to 5 nM. Sequencing of the normalized libraries was done on an Illumina MiSeq using 2 x 250 paired-end kits. Reverse transcription reactions underwent purification over MinElute columns, with elution into around 9.4 ul Tris-Cl. The adapter ligations were run for around 23 hours at 16 degrees C, and AMPure XP beads at a 1:1 ratio were afterwards used to clean them. Per the source publication's procedure: Demultiplexed FASTQ files were processed with a modified Decombinator by which V, J, insert and barcode information was output. Sequences that shared a barcode but differed from the dominant sequence were discarded as errors, and original cDNA molecules were estimated by counting barcodes clustered at Levenshtein distance 3. For downstream analyses, the R packages ineq, vegan, igraph and RCytoscape were used, along with IMGT nomenclature and CDR3 definitions. The authors computed V gene usage over distinct sequences and counted each TCR a single time to avoid skew from clonal expansion. Whenever two unique CDR3 amino acid sequences within a donor differed by a single Levenshtein edit, similarity networks linked them. Published HIV-specific CDR3s (92 alpha, 600 to 900 beta) and CMV-specific CDR3s (roughly 13 alpha, more than 250 beta) were assembled and queried against the repertoires. Random subsampling to size-matched repertoires demonstrated that the decreased diversity in patients did not result from their lower sequence numbers. TCRdb passed the public sequencing reads through fastp at Q25 and MiXCR, retaining productive beta sequences. Each CDR3 protein gets just one entry, which takes the most common genes and DNA from the rows behind it. TCRdb's processing, not the authors' own work, is the source of the V and J calls. The sample table lists 10,000 or so distinct CDR3 sequences, 8% of them with a count of one. Clones ranked in the top ten supply approximately 32% of the sample.

The germline V gene provides CDR1 SQVTM and CDR2 ANQGSEA. From the cysteine up to the phenylalanine, the CDR3 has a length of 13 residues. Here the CDR3 DNA is all that survives: 39 bases in frame from base 1. Trimming removed 6 bases from V and 6 bases from J; the gene matches leave 5 bases unexplained. The receptor's source is an adult with HIV infection. The donor label of this sample is uncertain. The sequencing used blood, collected before antiretroviral therapy. Here the chain combines TRBV29-1 and TRBJ2-1; 10 middle bases align to TRBD2. The nucleotide sequence is TGCAGCGTAGGGACTAGCGTGGGCAATGAGCAGTTCTTC. Its translation reads: CSVGTSVGNEQFF.